The 17 T cell receptor beta chains in this list originate from one sample, sequenced in a study of blood T cell repertoires in COVID-19. Clones were read by immunoSEQ multiplex PCR, and TCRdb kept only the in-frame ones, dropping some. The table records hundreds of thousands of clones, 75% to 90% of them present only once. Input material: peripheral blood. Source of these receptors: a young woman with acute or convalescent COVID-19.

Turning to this clone: Other DNA sequences in the same sample also yield this CDR3. V is TRBV4-1 and J is TRBJ2-7; D not certain. Trimming left V 1 base short and J 6 bases short, with 7 bases between. Germline V gene data show CDR1 as MGHRA and CDR2 as YSYEKL. This CDR3 is built from 12 residues. For the CDR3, the DNA is TGCGCCAGCAGCCAAGTCTCAGGCGAGCAGTACTTC. The encoded protein is CASSQVSGEQYF.

This chain links TRBV6-5 with TRBJ2-1; a weak D match, TRBD2 (5 bases). Germline V gene data show CDR1 as MNHEY and CDR2 as SVGAGI. The V end lost 6 bases, the J end lost 8 bases, and 17 bases lay between the germline ends. This CDR3 contains 14 residues. In nucleotides, the CDR3 is TGTGCCAGCAGCCTCTCCCCCACAGCGGATGAGCAGTTCTTC. It codes for CASSLSPTADEQFF.

The chain is built from TRBV5-1 and TRBJ1-1, with 8 bases matching TRBD1. Germline CDR1 is SGHRS and CDR2 is YFSETQ. The J segment lost 10 bases and the V segment lost 2 bases, leaving 13 bases of the junction unmatched. The CDR3 runs 15 residues. CDR3 residues: CASSFLFGQGAGAFF. As DNA, the CDR3 is TGCGCCAGCAGCTTTCTGTTTGGGCAGGGGGCGGGAGCTTTCTTT.

The CDR3 here is CASRGQDGTEAFF. CDR3 coding DNA: TGTGCCAGCAGAGGACAGGACGGGACTGAAGCTTTCTTT. The chain has TRBV13 and TRBJ1-1; 7 bases agree with TRBD1. CDR3 length equals 13 residues. Losses at the gene ends were 6 bases for V and 5 bases for J; bases not matched to a gene: 6. The germline V gene has CDR1 PRHDT and CDR2 FYEKMQ (reference sequence).

The chain carries TRBV20-1 and TRBJ2-5; TRBD1 might be the D (5 bases). With 3 bases removed from V and 5 bases from J, the gap between germline ends came to 16 bases. The CDR3 extends over 14 amino acids. From germline, CDR1 is DFQATT and CDR2 SNEGSKA (reference sequence). Written as DNA, the CDR3 is TGCAGTGCTAGTCCCCAGGGATTTCGGGAGACCCAGTACTTC. Translation gives CSASPQGFRETQYF.

Notes on this clone: Other DNA variants within this sample encode the same CDR3. In nucleotides, the CDR3 is TGTGCCAGCAGTTTATCAGGGGGGAACACTGAAGCTTTCTTT. Encoded protein: CASSLSGGNTEAFF. The chain joins TRBV27 to TRBJ1-1; D is possibly TRBD1 (6 bases). Germline V gene data show CDR1 as MNHEY and CDR2 as SMNVEV (reference sequence). Trimming pared 0 bases from V and 1 base from J, leaving 6 bases between. CDR3 length: 14 residues.

The genes are TRBV10-1 and TRBJ2-3; 10 nucleotides match TRBD2. Germline V gene lookup returns CDR1 WNHNN and CDR2 SYGVQD (reference sequence). This CDR3 contains 16 residues. The ends lost 10 bases at V and 7 bases at J; junction bases unmatched: 17. In nucleotides, the CDR3 is TGCGCCATCCCCGTTTGTAGCGGGGGGCCGGGGAATACGCAGTATTTT. Its translation is CAIPVCSGGPGNTQYF.

The V gene is TRBV5-1, the J gene TRBJ2-7; 7 bases line up with TRBD1. Unmatched junction bases numbered 3, after V lost 3 bases and J lost 3 bases. Germline values: CDR1 SGHRS, CDR2 YFSETQ. This CDR3 is 13 amino acids long. CDR3 bases: TGCGCCAGCAGCTCGGGACAGTTCTACGAGCAGTACTTC. Its protein is CASSSGQFYEQYF.

V usage is TRBV29-1 and J usage is TRBJ1-5; possibly TRBD1 for D (5 bases). Trimming left V 6 bases short and J 7 bases short, with 7 bases between. CDR3 size: 10 residues. Germline assignment: CDR1 SQVTM and CDR2 ANQGSEA. The CDR3 DNA sequence: TGCAGCGTGGGGGGGCAGCCCCAGCATTTT. Amino acid sequence: CSVGGQPQHF.

This clone has a single count. The V gene is TRBV27, the J gene TRBJ2-3; 9 bases agree with TRBD1. This CDR3 comprises 15 residues. V gave up 5 bases and J gave up 0 bases; unmatched junction bases: 3. The germline V gene encodes CDR1 MNHEY and CDR2 SMNVEV (reference sequence). As DNA, the CDR3 is TGTGCCAGCAGTGCAGGACAGGGGAGCACAGATACGCAGTATTTT. It specifies CASSAGQGSTDTQYF.

This clone was observed a single time. The chain has TRBV7-9 and TRBJ2-1; 11 nucleotides line up with TRBD1. After removal of 2 bases from V and 10 bases from J, the junction contained 7 bases not matched to a gene. Per the germline V gene, CDR1 is SEHNR and CDR2 is FQNEAQ (reference sequence). CDR3 size: 15 residues. The CDR3 nucleotides are TGTGCCAGCAGCTTACTCGGACAGGGGGCTGAAGAGCAGTTCTTC. Translating it yields CASSLLGQGAEEQFF.

This clone was seen a single time. The V and J genes are TRBV21-1 and TRBJ2-5; the table's D call of TRBD2 was not tested on the DNA. TRBV21-1 is designated a pseudogene. The CDR3 spans 15 residues. CDR3 in DNA: TGTGCCAGCAGCACCTTGGACGGGAAGAGGGAGACCCAGTACTTC. It encodes CASSTLDGKRETQYF.

The CDR3, as DNA: TGTGCCAGCAGCCGTCTAGGACAGGTCAAGGCTGAAGCTTTCTTT. The encoded protein is CASSRLGQVKAEAFF. The chain combines TRBV5-5 with TRBJ1-1, with 7 nucleotides matching TRBD1. The V segment lost 4 bases and the J segment 6 bases; nucleotides outside the gene matches: 12. Germline assignment: CDR1 SGHKS and CDR2 YYEKEE (reference sequence). This CDR3 has 15 amino acids.

This clone has only one observation. The gene calls are TRBV6-4 and TRBJ2-1, with D possibly TRBD2 on 6 matching bases. The germline V gene encodes CDR1 MRHNA and CDR2 SNTAGT. CDR3 size: 13 residues. The V and J ends lost 0 bases and 9 bases respectively, with 9 bases between them. CDR3 region: CASSDSLGGEQFF. The DNA for the CDR3 is TGTGCCAGCAGTGACTCGTTGGGGGGTGAGCAGTTCTTC.

Worth noting for this clone: Mismatch with germline at one junction end may stem from a read error. J is TRBJ2-7 and V is TRBV30; 7 nucleotides align to TRBD1. The germline V gene encodes CDR1 GTSNPN and CDR2 SVGIG (reference sequence). The CDR3 runs 11 residues. CDR3 sequence: CAWSVKGTANF. The CDR3 coding sequence is TGTGCCTGGAGTGTTAAGGGGACAGCCAACTTC.

This rearrangement joins TRBV4-3 to TRBJ1-3; no reliable D call. The CDR3 loop spans 17 amino acids. Trimming removed 0 bases from V and 2 bases from J, with 14 bases in between. The germline V gene encodes CDR1 LGHNA and CDR2 YSLEER. The CDR3 loop reads CASSQDLVSQTGNTIYF. The CDR3 DNA is TGCGCCAGCAGCCAAGATTTGGTCAGTCAGACTGGAAACACCATATATTTT.

This clone was counted ten times or more. The genes are TRBV9 and TRBJ2-7; 8 positions match TRBD1. The CDR3 is made up of 16 amino acids. Trimming cost V 4 bases and J 2 bases; bases outside gene matches: 11. Germline CDR1 is SGDLS and CDR2 is YYNGEE. DNA of the CDR3: TGTGCCAGCAGCCCAGAAGGGACAGGAGACCCCTACGAGCAGTACTTC. Its translation: CASSPEGTGDPYEQYF.